These 31 T cell receptor beta chains were sequenced from one sample in a study of identical twins. Each CDR3 protein is one row after TCRdb ran MiXCR on the 5' RACE reads. The sample yields about 500,000 distinct CDR3 sequences, approximately 15% seen once. This sample was shared with a second study, whose subject was yellow fever vaccine responses in identical twins.

What was sequenced was CD4+ T cells sorted from blood. These TCRs come from a woman aged 18-29 years in good health.

This clonotype was counted only a few times. The V and J genes are TRBV20-1 and TRBJ2-1; maybe TRBD2 (6 bases). This CDR3 is 15 amino acids long. The ends were cut back, 3 bases at V and 0 bases at J, with 12 bases in the middle. Germline loops: CDR1 DFQATT, CDR2 SNEGSKA (reference sequence). Here the CDR3 reads CSASSSARSYNEQFF. DNA of the CDR3: TGCAGTGCTAGTTCTAGCGCTCGCTCCTACAATGAGCAGTTCTTC.

The table lists this clonotype with a few counts. The J gene is TRBJ2-7, the V gene TRBV28; D tentatively fits TRBD1 or TRBD2 (5 bases each). The CDR3 is 16 residues long. V was shortened by 5 bases and J by 2 bases, with 19 bases between the two germline ends. CDR1 MDHEN and CDR2 SYDVKM come from the germline V gene. The CDR3, as DNA: TGTGCCAGCAGTCCCTCACCGGGAACAGGAACCTACGAGCAGTACTTC. This gives the protein CASSPSPGTGTYEQYF.

The chain links TRBV25-1 to TRBJ1-2, with 7 bases matching TRBD1. V lost 5 bases and J lost 6; bases outside the gene matches: 9. CDR1 MGHDK and CDR2 SYGVNS come from the germline V gene. CDR3 size: 14 residues. The chain's CDR3 is CASSSLGGRDGYTF. The DNA of the CDR3 is TGTGCCAGCAGTTCCCTAGGGGGCCGTGATGGCTACACCTTC.

This clonotype was recorded a few times. This sequence joins TRBV7-2 and TRBJ2-1; no clear D gene. Germline values: CDR1 SGHTA, CDR2 FQGNSA. This CDR3 spans 15 amino acids. V was trimmed by 1 base and J by 0 bases, leaving 7 bases between them. This CDR3 reads CASSLESDSYNEQFF. CDR3 nucleotides: TGTGCCAGCAGCTTAGAGAGCGACTCCTACAATGAGCAGTTCTTC.

This clonotype appeared many times. The chain carries TRBV3-1 and TRBJ2-3, with D unresolved. Germline lookup yields CDR1 LGHDT and CDR2 YNNKEL (reference sequence). The CDR3 is 14 amino acids. Trimming removed 0 bases from V and 1 base from J, with 5 bases in between. The CDR3 nucleotides read TGTGCCAGCAGCCAAGACATCGGCACAGATACGCAGTATTTT. Translation: CASSQDIGTDTQYF.

This clonotype was observed a few times. The J gene is TRBJ2-7, the V gene TRBV6-6; perhaps TRBD2 as D (5 bases). V was cut by 8 bases and J by 4 bases, with 15 bases left in between. This CDR3 is 13 amino acids long. Germline lookup yields CDR1 MNHNY and CDR2 SVGAGI (reference sequence). The CDR3 loop is CASREGNLYEQYF. In DNA form, the CDR3 reads TGTGCCAGCCGGGAAGGGAATTTGTACGAGCAGTACTTC.

This clonotype was seen a handful of times. J is TRBJ1-1 and V is TRBV7-9, with 9 bases matching TRBD1. This CDR3 is built from 14 residues. Trimming removed 5 bases from V and 1 base from J; junction bases left unmatched: 2. Germline lookup yields CDR1 SEHNR and CDR2 FQNEAQ (reference sequence). CDR3 nucleotides: TGTGCCAGCAGCACGGACAGGGGGAACACTGAAGCTTTCTTT. Translation gives CASSTDRGNTEAFF.

This clonotype was observed a handful of times. The V gene is TRBV12-3 or TRBV12-4, the J gene TRBJ2-7; possibly TRBD1 for D (6 bases). The CDR3 totals 13 residues. V gave up 6 bases and J gave up 1 base, with 10 bases separating them. This CDR3 is CASRGTSSYEQYF. Here the CDR3 DNA reads TGTGCCAGCAGAGGGACAAGTTCCTACGAGCAGTACTTC.

In its sample, this clonotype was seen a few times. The chain employs TRBV10-1 and TRBJ2-7; 10 nucleotides line up with TRBD1. V dropped 8 bases and J dropped 2; count of bases not matched to a gene: 12. The CDR3 covers 16 residues. Germline V CDR1 and CDR2: WNHNN, SYGVQD (reference sequence). In nucleotides, the CDR3 is TGCGCCAGCTCACCCTCGGGACAGGGGACTACCTACGAGCAGTACTTC. Translating gives CASSPSGQGTTYEQYF.

The table lists this clonotype with a few counts. The gene calls are TRBV5-1 and TRBJ2-1; 8 bases align to TRBD1. CDR1 and CDR2 from the germline V gene are SGHRS and YFSETQ. The CDR3 spans 15 residues. Trimming at V came to 3 bases and at J to 7 bases, leaving 9 bases not matched to a gene. CDR3 in amino acids: CASSSRGLEGNEQFF. CDR3 in DNA: TGCGCCAGCAGCTCCAGGGGGCTGGAGGGAAATGAGCAGTTCTTC.

The CDR3 reads CASQTAPLGANVLTF. The CDR3 DNA sequence: TGTGCCAGCCAAACCGCACCCTTGGGGGCCAACGTCCTGACTTTC. V and J are TRBV12-3 or TRBV12-4 and TRBJ2-6; D gene unclear. The ends were cut back, 8 bases at V and 4 bases at J, with 15 bases in the middle. The CDR3 spans 15 residues.

The CDR3 sequence: CASSPLGSTQETQYF. The CDR3 region has the DNA TGTGCCAGCAGCCCACTGGGGAGCACTCAAGAGACCCAGTACTTC. The rearrangement uses TRBV12-3 or TRBV12-4 and TRBJ2-5; D perhaps matches TRBD2 (5 bases). V was trimmed by 6 bases and J by 2 bases, leaving 16 bases between them. This CDR3 has 15 residues.

The sample holds a few counts of this clonotype. V is TRBV4-2 and J is TRBJ2-7; D gene ambiguous. Germline CDR1 LGHNA, CDR2 YNFKEQ. The CDR3 runs to 13 residues. V shed 3 bases and J shed 5 bases, with 11 bases lying between them. CDR3 sequence reads: CASSHTTQDEQYF. In nucleotides, the CDR3 is TGTGCCAGCAGCCATACGACTCAGGACGAGCAGTACTTC.

The V and J genes are TRBV6-2 or TRBV6-3 and TRBJ2-3; 8 bases are shared with TRBD1. The germline CDR1 and CDR2 sequences are MNHEY and SVGEGT. This CDR3 comprises 14 residues. The V segment lost 2 bases and the J segment 3 bases; nucleotides outside the gene matches: 1. CDR3 protein: CASSYRDRTDTQYF. The CDR3 DNA reads as TGTGCCAGCAGTTACCGGGACAGGACAGATACGCAGTATTTT.

This clonotype showed up just a few times. The chain recombines TRBV29-1 with TRBJ1-4; D not certain. The V and J ends lost 2 bases and 4 bases respectively, with 8 bases between them. CDR1 and CDR2 (germline): SQVTM, ANQGSEA. CDR3 length: 13 residues. The CDR3 is CSVERESNEKLFF. The CDR3 DNA reads as TGCAGCGTTGAAAGGGAGAGTAATGAAAAACTGTTTTTT.

The V call is TRBV20-1, the J call TRBJ2-7; 10 bases are a match to TRBD2. The CDR3 is 18 amino acids. Trimming at V came to 1 base and at J to 4 bases, leaving 16 bases not matched to a gene. Germline assignment: CDR1 DFQATT and CDR2 SNEGSKA (reference sequence). CDR3 amino acids: CSARGAPSGSRNPYEQYF. CDR3 nucleotides: TGCAGTGCTAGAGGGGCTCCTAGCGGGAGTCGGAACCCTTACGAGCAGTACTTC.

This clonotype was recorded a few times. The rearrangement joins TRBV9 to TRBJ2-7, with D possibly TRBD2 on 6 matching bases. CDR3 size: 15 residues. CDR1 is SGDLS and CDR2 is YYNGEE in the germline V gene. Trimming cost V 0 bases and J 2 bases, with 12 bases left between them. CDR3 nucleotides: TGTGCCAGCAGCGTAGCGGGGGACGGCGCCTACGAGCAGTACTTC. It translates to CASSVAGDGAYEQYF. Based on the CDR3 plus reference TRBV9 and TRBJ2-7, the full variable domain is DSGVTQTPKHLITATGQRVTLRCSPRSGDLSVYWYQQSLDQGLQFLIQYYNGEERAKGNILERFSAQQFPDLHSELNLSSLELGDSALYFCASSVAGDGAYEQYFGPGTRLTVT.

This chain joins TRBV25-1 and TRBJ1-1; 7 positions match TRBD1. From germline, CDR1 is MGHDK and CDR2 SYGVNS. V lost 6 bases and J lost 1; bases outside the gene matches: 5. The CDR3 length is 14 residues. The CDR3 bases are TGTGCCAGCAGAAGACAGGGAGCGAACACTGAAGCTTTCTTT. It yields the protein CASRRQGANTEAFF. The full variable domain, completed using reference TRBV25-1 and TRBJ1-1, is EADIYQTPRYLVIGTGKKITLECSQTMGHDKMYWYQQDPGMELHLIHYSYGVNSTEKGDLSSESTVSRIRTEHFPLTLESARPSHTSQYLCASRRQGANTEAFFGQGTRLTVV.

This clonotype was counted at least ten times. This chain uses TRBV10-3 with TRBJ2-3, with D perhaps matching TRBD2 (6 bases). Between the trimmed V and J ends, which lost 3 bases and 5 bases, there was a span of 12 bases. Germline assignment: CDR1 ENHRY and CDR2 SYGVKD. This CDR3 comprises 14 residues. The CDR3 DNA follows: TGTGCCATCAGTGACGGGAGTGGTGAAGATACGCAGTATTTT. It codes for CAISDGSGEDTQYF.

This clonotype was counted many times. J is TRBJ2-3 and V is TRBV12-3 or TRBV12-4; the D gene could be TRBD1 or TRBD2 (6 bases each). The V end was cut by 8 bases, the J end by 2 bases, with 11 bases between. CDR3 size: 13 residues. The CDR3 is CASVRGPTDTQYF. The CDR3, as DNA: TGTGCCAGCGTTCGGGGGCCCACAGATACGCAGTATTTT.

The chain carries TRBV28 and TRBJ2-3; D might be TRBD2 (5 bases). There are 11 residues in the CDR3. Trimming took off 1 base at V and 10 bases at J, with 6 bases between the two ends. Per germline, CDR1 MDHEN and CDR2 SYDVKM. In DNA form, the CDR3 reads TGTGCCAGCAGTTTATCGGGGTCGCAGTATTTT. It codes for CASSLSGSQYF.

Many counts were recorded for this clonotype. The genes are TRBV7-2 and TRBJ2-7, with 12 bases that match TRBD2. The ends lost 5 bases at V and 2 bases at J; junction bases unmatched: 7. This CDR3 is built from 16 residues. CDR1 and CDR2 (germline): SGHTA, FQGNSA. The CDR3 coding sequence is TGTGCCAGCAGCACAAGGACTAGCGGGAACCCCTACGAGCAGTACTTC. Encoded protein: CASSTRTSGNPYEQYF.

The sample holds many counts of this clonotype. The rearrangement joins TRBV20-1 to TRBJ2-7, with a weak D call TRBD1 (5 bases). This CDR3 is 16 amino acids long. CDR1 DFQATT and CDR2 SNEGSKA come from the germline V gene (reference sequence). V was cut by 0 bases and J by 3 bases, with 18 bases left in between. CDR3 in DNA: TGCAGTGCTAGAGATCATTCAGGGAAGTCGGGCTACGAGCAGTACTTC. Residues: CSARDHSGKSGYEQYF.

Of note for this clonotype: A read error may be the cause here, since a much bigger clone is one base away. The rearrangement joins TRBV7-9 to TRBJ2-2; D possibly matches TRBD1 or TRBD2 (5 bases each). The CDR3 consists of 12 residues. Germline CDR1 reads SEHNR; CDR2 reads FQNEAQ (reference sequence). V was pared by 8 bases and J by 9 bases, with 13 bases between. The CDR3 reads CASGTETWELFF. As DNA, the CDR3 is TGTGCCAGCGGGACGGAGACCTGGGAGCTGTTTTTT.

A few counts support this clonotype. The chain links TRBV7-9 to TRBJ2-7; D is unresolved. CDR3 size: 15 residues. Germline lookup yields CDR1 SEHNR and CDR2 FQNEAQ (reference sequence). The V end lost 1 base, the J end lost 3 bases, and 13 bases lay between the germline ends. CDR3 in DNA: TGTGCCAGCAGCTTAGTTGTAGGGATACACTACGAGCAGTACTTC. It translates to CASSLVVGIHYEQYF.

This clonotype has just a few counts. The rearrangement joins TRBV12-3 or TRBV12-4 to TRBJ2-7; either TRBD1 or TRBD2 may supply D (7 bases each). V was pared by 6 bases and J by 6 bases, with 18 bases between. CDR3 length: 14 amino acids. The CDR3 loop reads CASRRQGGTGEQYF. CDR3 DNA sequence: TGTGCCAGCAGAAGACAGGGAGGGACCGGCGAGCAGTACTTC.

This clonotype was picked up a small number of times. J is TRBJ2-5 and V is TRBV9; tentatively, D is TRBD1 (6 bases). Germline V gene lookup returns CDR1 SGDLS and CDR2 YYNGEE. CDR3 length: 14 amino acids. The V end lost 0 bases, the J end lost 3 bases, and 9 bases lay between the germline ends. The CDR3 DNA reads as TGTGCCAGCAGCGTAGGAGGACAGAAAGAGACCCAGTACTTC. As protein: CASSVGGQKETQYF.

V is TRBV11-2 and J is TRBJ1-1; the D is unclear. Germline values: CDR1 SGHAT, CDR2 FQNNGV. V was pared by 3 bases and J by 7 bases, with 12 bases between. There are 13 residues in the CDR3. CDR3 residues: CASSFWTSVEAFF. CDR3 sequence (DNA): TGTGCCAGCAGCTTTTGGACGTCCGTTGAAGCTTTCTTT.

The gene calls are TRBV7-3 and TRBJ2-1; D perhaps matches TRBD2 (6 bases). Trimming removed 1 base from V and 7 bases from J, with 17 bases in between. The CDR3 loop spans 16 amino acids. CDR1 and CDR2 from the germline V gene are SGHTA and FQGTGA. As DNA, the CDR3 is TGTGCCAGCAGCTTAATGCCCGGGTGGGGGGTGAATGAGCAGTTCTTC. This sequence encodes CASSLMPGWGVNEQFF.

Many counts were recorded for this clonotype. The rearrangement uses TRBV14 and TRBJ2-3; D is perhaps TRBD1 (6 bases). The CDR3 has 13 residues. Trimming took off 1 base at V and 9 bases at J, with 11 bases between the two ends. Germline V CDR1 and CDR2: SGHDN, FVKESK. CDR3 amino acids: CASSQAQGVTQYF. For the CDR3, the DNA is TGTGCCAGCAGCCAAGCACAGGGCGTGACGCAGTATTTT.

The chain uses TRBV12-3 or TRBV12-4 and TRBJ2-4; the D is unclear. Trimming removed 7 bases at V and 2 bases at J, with 15 bases between. The CDR3 runs to 15 residues. The CDR3 reads CASTLGSGTKNIQYF. The CDR3 DNA reads TGTGCCAGCACCCTCGGTTCAGGAACCAAAAACATTCAGTACTTC.